The 8 T cell receptor beta chains presented below share a single source sample, sequenced in a study of blood T cell repertoires in COVID-19. The data were produced by immunoSEQ multiplex PCR, yet TCRdb's version contains in-frame clones alone and is incomplete. Altogether some 91,000 clones are present, about nine tenths being singletons, with the ten largest covering 1.7%. The material sequenced was peripheral blood. The receptors derive from a man in his sixties with acute or convalescent COVID-19.

V is TRBV4-1 and J is TRBJ1-2; 10 bases agree with TRBD1. The germline CDR1 and CDR2 sequences are MGHRA and YSYEKL. After removal of 2 bases from V and 6 bases from J, the junction contained 9 bases not matched to a gene. CDR3 length equals 16 residues. The CDR3 DNA follows: TGCGCCAGCAGCCAACCAGGACAGGGGGATTGGAATGGCTACACCTTC. It translates to CASSQPGQGDWNGYTF.

The rearrangement uses TRBV2 and TRBJ2-7; a possible D gene is TRBD2 (5 bases). V was pared by 5 bases and J by 3 bases, with 14 bases between. Germline lookup yields CDR1 SNHLY and CDR2 FYNNEI. This CDR3 comprises 14 residues. CDR3 region: CASSPFEGGYEQYF. For the CDR3, the DNA is TGTGCCAGCAGTCCTTTCGAAGGAGGCTACGAGCAGTACTTC.

The V and J genes are TRBV19 and TRBJ1-1; TRBD1 might be the D (6 bases). The CDR3 consists of 13 residues. The germline V gene has CDR1 LNHDA and CDR2 SQIVND (reference sequence). V lost 6 bases and J lost 11, with 19 bases in between. CDR3 DNA sequence: TGTGCCAGTAGAACCCTAGGGGGGGCCCTCGCTTTCTTT. Translating it yields CASRTLGGALAFF. The whole variable domain, filled in from reference TRBV19 and TRBJ1-1, reads DGGITQSPKYLFRKEGQNVTLSCEQNLNHDAMYWYRQDPGQGLRLIYYSQIVNDFQKGDIAEGYSVSREKKESFPLTVTSAQKNPTAFYLCASRTLGGALAFFGQGTRLTVV.

The V and J genes are TRBV7-2 and TRBJ2-3; D not resolved. Trimming took off 5 bases at V and 9 bases at J, with 15 bases between the two ends. Germline loops: CDR1 SGHTA, CDR2 FQGNSA. The CDR3 extends over 13 amino acids. CDR3 protein: CASSAPELVTQYF. In DNA, the CDR3 is TGTGCCAGCAGCGCCCCAGAATTGGTGACGCAGTATTTT.

The J gene is TRBJ2-3, the V gene TRBV14; tentatively, D is TRBD2 (6 bases). Germline CDR1 reads SGHDN; CDR2 reads FVKESK. The CDR3 extends over 12 amino acids. V dropped 4 bases and J dropped 10 bases, with 12 bases sitting between them. CDR3 nucleotide sequence: TGTGCCAGCAGCCCCGGGACTCCAGCGCAGTATTTT. It translates to CASSPGTPAQYF.

The chain recombines TRBV4-1 with TRBJ2-2; TRBD1 agrees at 10 bases. Germline V gives CDR1 MGHRA, CDR2 YSYEKL. V shed 4 bases, J shed 7 bases, and the junction held 6 bases outside the gene matches. This CDR3 comprises 15 residues. The CDR3 DNA reads TGCGCCAGCAGCCGTGGACAGGGGGAGGTCGGGGAGCTGTTTTTT. Protein product: CASSRGQGEVGELFF.

This sequence joins TRBV5-1 and TRBJ2-2; 7 bases line up with TRBD1. With 0 bases clipped from V and 6 bases from J, the junction kept 8 bases outside the gene matches. The CDR3 runs to 16 residues. Germline values: CDR1 SGHRS, CDR2 YFSETQ. DNA for the CDR3: TGCGCCAGCAGCTTGGAGGGCCGAGGGGGCGCCGGGGAGCTGTTTTTT. Protein sequence: CASSLEGRGGAGELFF.

The chain uses TRBV6-5 and TRBJ1-4; 10 nucleotides agree with TRBD1. The CDR3 totals 15 residues. CDR1 MNHEY and CDR2 SVGAGI come from the germline V gene. Here the CDR3 DNA reads TGTCCCCTTCCGGGACAGGGGTGGGGTAATGAAAAACTGTTTTTT. Its protein is CPLPGQGWGNEKLFF.